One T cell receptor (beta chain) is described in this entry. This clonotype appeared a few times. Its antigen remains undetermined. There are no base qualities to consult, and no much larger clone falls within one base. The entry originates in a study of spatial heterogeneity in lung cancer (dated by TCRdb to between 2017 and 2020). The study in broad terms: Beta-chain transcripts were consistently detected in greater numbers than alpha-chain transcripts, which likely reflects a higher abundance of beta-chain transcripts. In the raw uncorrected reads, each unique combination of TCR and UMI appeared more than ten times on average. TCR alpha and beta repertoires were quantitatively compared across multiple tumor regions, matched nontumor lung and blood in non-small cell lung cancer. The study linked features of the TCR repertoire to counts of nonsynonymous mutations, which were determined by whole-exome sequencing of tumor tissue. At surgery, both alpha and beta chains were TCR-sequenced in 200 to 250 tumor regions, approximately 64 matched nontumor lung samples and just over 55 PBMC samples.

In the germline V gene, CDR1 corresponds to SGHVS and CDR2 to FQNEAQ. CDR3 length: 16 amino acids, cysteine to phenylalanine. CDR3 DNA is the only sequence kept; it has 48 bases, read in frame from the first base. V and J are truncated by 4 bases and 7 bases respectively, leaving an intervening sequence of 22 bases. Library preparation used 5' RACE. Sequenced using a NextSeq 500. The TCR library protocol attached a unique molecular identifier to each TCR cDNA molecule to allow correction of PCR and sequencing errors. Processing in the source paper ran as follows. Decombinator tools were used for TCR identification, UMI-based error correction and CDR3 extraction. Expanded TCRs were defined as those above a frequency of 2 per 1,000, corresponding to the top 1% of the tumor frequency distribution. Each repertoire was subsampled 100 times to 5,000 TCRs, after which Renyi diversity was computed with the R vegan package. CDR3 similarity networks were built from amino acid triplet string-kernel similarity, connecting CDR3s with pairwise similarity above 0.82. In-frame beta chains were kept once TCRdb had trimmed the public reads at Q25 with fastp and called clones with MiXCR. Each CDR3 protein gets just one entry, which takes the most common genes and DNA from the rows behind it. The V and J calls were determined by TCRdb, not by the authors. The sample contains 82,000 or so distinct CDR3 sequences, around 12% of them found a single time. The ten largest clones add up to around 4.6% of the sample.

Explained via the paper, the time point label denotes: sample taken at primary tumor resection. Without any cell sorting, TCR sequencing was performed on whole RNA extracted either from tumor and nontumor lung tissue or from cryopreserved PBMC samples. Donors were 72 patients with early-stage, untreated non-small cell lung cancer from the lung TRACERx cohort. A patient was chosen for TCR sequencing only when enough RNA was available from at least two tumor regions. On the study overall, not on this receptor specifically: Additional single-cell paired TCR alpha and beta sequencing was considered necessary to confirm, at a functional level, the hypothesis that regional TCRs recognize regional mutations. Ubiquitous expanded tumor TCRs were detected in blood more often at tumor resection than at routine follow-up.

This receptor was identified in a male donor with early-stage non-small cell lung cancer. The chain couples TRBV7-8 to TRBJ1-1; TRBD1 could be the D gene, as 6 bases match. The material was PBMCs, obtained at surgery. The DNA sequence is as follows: TGTGCCAGCAGCTATGAACAGGGACTTCTTGAGATTGAAGCTTTCTTT. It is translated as CASSYEQGLLEIEAFF.